The 19 T cell receptor beta chains below were found in one sample sequenced in a study of shared clonotypes between healthy human individuals. Terminally differentiated effector memory CD45RA+ cells were excluded from the naive CD8 cells, which were CD45RO-negative and positively selected for CCR7. Profiling relied on immunoSEQ multiplex PCR, and the TCRdb table lists in-frame clones only, not all of them. The sample lists around 2,100,000 clones, roughly 94% seen once, with around 1% in the top ten. What was sequenced was naive CD8+ T cells sorted from blood. The receptors were gathered from a man aged 18 to 35 in good health.

On this clone: A much larger clone is a single base away; this may be a read error. This same CDR3 is encoded by further DNA sequences in the sample. The rearrangement links TRBV5-4 to TRBJ2-7; possible D gene TRBD2, 5 bases. The CDR3 consists of 12 residues. CDR1 and CDR2 from the germline V gene are SGHNT and YYREEE (reference sequence). The V and J ends lost 2 bases and 3 bases respectively, with 6 bases between them. CDR3 in DNA: TGTGCCAGCAGCTTCGGGGTCTACGAGCAGTACTTC. Translation gives CASSFGVYEQYF. Looking up the rest from reference TRBV5-4 and TRBJ2-7 gives the full variable domain: ETGVTQSPTHLIKTRGQQVTLRCSSQSGHNTVSWYQQALGQGPQFIFQYYREEENGRGNFPPRFSGLQFPNYSSELNVNALELDDSALYLCASSFGVYEQYFGPGTRLTVT.

This clone occurred once. The chain has TRBV2 and TRBJ2-7; 9 bases match TRBD1. CDR3 length: 15 amino acids. CDR1 and CDR2 from the germline V gene are SNHLY and FYNNEI. The trim removed 4 bases at V and 2 bases at J, leaving 6 bases unmatched. CDR3 bases: TGTGCCAGCAGTGGGCCGGGACAGGGTACCTACGAGCAGTACTTC. Encoded protein: CASSGPGQGTYEQYF.

V and J are TRBV5-1 and TRBJ2-7, with a tentative D call TRBD1 (6 bases). V gave up 5 bases and J gave up 6 bases, with 15 bases separating them. The CDR3 sequence is 13 residues long. From germline, CDR1 is SGHRS and CDR2 YFSETQ. The CDR3 bases are TGCGCCAGCAGATACGAGACCAGGGGCGAGCAGTACTTC. As protein: CASRYETRGEQYF.

V usage is TRBV6-1 and J usage is TRBJ2-3, with D tentatively TRBD1 or TRBD2 (5 bases each). Per germline, CDR1 MNHNS and CDR2 SASEGT. V shed 8 bases and J shed 5 bases, with 14 bases lying between them. The CDR3 contains 13 residues. The CDR3 reads CASLKQGEDTQYF. CDR3 DNA sequence: TGTGCCAGCCTCAAGCAGGGAGAAGATACGCAGTATTTT.

The DNA of the CDR3 is TGTGCCAGCAGCTCTGCGGGAACCGGGGAGCTGTTTTTT. This translates into CASSSAGTGELFF. The rearrangement joins TRBV13 to TRBJ2-2, with D perhaps TRBD2 (6 bases). Looked up from germline, CDR1 is PRHDT and CDR2 is FYEKMQ (reference sequence). Between the trimmed V and J ends, which lost 4 bases and 5 bases, there was a span of 8 bases. The CDR3 is 13 residues long.

The V and J genes are TRBV11-2 and TRBJ1-2; D is unresolved. Per germline, CDR1 SGHAT and CDR2 FQNNGV. The CDR3 is 15 residues long. The ends were cut back, 0 bases at V and 3 bases at J, with 11 bases in the middle. The CDR3 region has the DNA TGTGCCAGCAGCTTAGAATACGAGGGTCACTATGGCTACACCTTC. It is translated as CASSLEYEGHYGYTF.

The rearrangement joins TRBV9 to TRBJ1-3; D is unresolved. CDR3 length: 15 amino acids. V was clipped by 2 bases and J by 0 bases, with 9 bases between them. Per the germline V gene, CDR1 is SGDLS and CDR2 is YYNGEE. CDR3 residues: CASSVQISSGNTIYF. The CDR3 DNA reads as TGTGCCAGCAGCGTTCAGATAAGCTCTGGAAACACCATATATTTT. The entire variable domain, with the rest obtained from reference TRBV9 and TRBJ1-3, is as follows: DSGVTQTPKHLITATGQRVTLRCSPRSGDLSVYWYQQSLDQGLQFLIQYYNGEERAKGNILERFSAQQFPDLHSELNLSSLELGDSALYFCASSVQISSGNTIYFGEGSWLTVV.

The gene calls are TRBV10-2 and TRBJ2-7; a possible D gene is TRBD1 (6 bases). Trimming took 6 bases from V and 2 from J, leaving 8 bases between them. This CDR3 comprises 12 residues. Germline V lookup: CDR1 WSHSY, CDR2 SAAADI. The CDR3 DNA reads as TGCGCCAGCAGGACAGGCGCCTACGAGCAGTACTTC. It encodes CASRTGAYEQYF.

V usage is TRBV9 and J usage is TRBJ2-7, with 7 bases identical to TRBD1. The CDR3 has 15 residues. Germline V CDR1 and CDR2: SGDLS, YYNGEE. The trim removed 3 bases at V and 5 bases at J, leaving 11 bases unmatched. The CDR3 DNA follows: TGTGCCAGCAGCGCCACAGGGGCCCCCCTTCACGAGCAGTACTTC. Its protein product is CASSATGAPLHEQYF. The full variable domain, with the rest looked up from reference TRBV9 and TRBJ2-7, is DSGVTQTPKHLITATGQRVTLRCSPRSGDLSVYWYQQSLDQGLQFLIQYYNGEERAKGNILERFSAQQFPDLHSELNLSSLELGDSALYFCASSATGAPLHEQYFGPGTRLTVT.

J is TRBJ1-2 and V is TRBV6-6; D is undetermined. Germline CDR1 is MNHNY and CDR2 is SVGAGI (reference sequence). The V and J ends lost 5 bases and 6 bases respectively, with 13 bases between them. CDR3 length: 13 amino acids. DNA of the CDR3: TGTGCCAGCAGTATAGACACGGGCGATGGCTACACCTTC. Translated, it gives CASSIDTGDGYTF.

This clone was picked up one time. The CDR3 DNA reads TGTGCCAGCAGCTTAGCCCTACCAACAGGTTCCACTGAAGCTTTCTTT. This encodes CASSLALPTGSTEAFF. The V and J genes are TRBV7-9 and TRBJ1-1; TRBD1 might be the D (5 bases). V was cut by 0 bases and J by 4 bases, with 15 bases left in between. The CDR3 has 16 residues. In germline, CDR1 is SEHNR, CDR2 FQNEAQ (reference sequence).

This clone was seen once. The V and J genes are TRBV6-5 and TRBJ2-7, with D perhaps TRBD1 (6 bases). Germline-derived CDR1 and CDR2 are MNHEY and SVGAGI. There are 13 residues in the CDR3. V lost 6 bases and J 2 bases, leaving 11 bases between the germline ends. The CDR3 region has the DNA TGTGCCAGCAGATTTAACAGGGCCTACGAGCAGTACTTC. This encodes CASRFNRAYEQYF.

The V gene is TRBV6-5, the J gene TRBJ2-7; no clear D. The germline V gene encodes CDR1 MNHEY and CDR2 SVGAGI. Trimming removed 2 bases at V and 2 bases at J, with 10 bases between. The CDR3 extends over 14 amino acids. CDR3 region: CASSYAESPYEQYF. The CDR3 DNA is TGTGCCAGCAGTTACGCCGAAAGCCCCTACGAGCAGTACTTC.

The rearrangement joins TRBV15 to TRBJ2-3, with TRBD2 matching 8 bases. The length of the CDR3 is 16 residues. Germline V gene data show CDR1 as LNHNV and CDR2 as YYDKDF (reference sequence). After removal of 0 bases from V and 6 bases from J, the junction contained 8 bases not matched to a gene. CDR3: CATSRDRGGPTDTQYF. The CDR3 region has the DNA TGTGCCACCAGCAGAGATCGGGGGGGGCCGACCGATACGCAGTATTTT.

V gene TRBV10-1 combines with J gene TRBJ2-7, with 7 bases aligning to TRBD2. CDR3 size: 13 residues. Germline-derived CDR1 and CDR2 are WNHNN and SYGVQD (reference sequence). V was clipped by 2 bases and J by 5 bases; unmatched bases: 3. Here the CDR3 DNA reads TGCGCCAGCAGTGAGGCGGGAGTCCACGAGCAGTACTTC. Encoded protein: CASSEAGVHEQYF.

V usage is TRBV6-1 and J usage is TRBJ2-2; TRBD1 aligns across 8 bases. Germline V gives CDR1 MNHNS, CDR2 SASEGT. With V trimmed by 4 bases and J by 6 bases, 7 bases remained unmatched. CDR3 length: 15 amino acids. CDR3 sequence reads: CASSAKTGVAGELFF. As DNA, the CDR3 is TGTGCCAGCAGTGCTAAGACAGGGGTGGCCGGGGAGCTGTTTTTT.

J is TRBJ1-3 and V is TRBV9; a weak D match, TRBD1 (6 bases). Trimming cost V 4 bases and J 0 bases, with 14 bases left between them. CDR1 and CDR2 (germline): SGDLS, YYNGEE. This CDR3 is 16 amino acids long. The CDR3: CASSHRDGISGNTIYF. The CDR3 DNA is TGTGCCAGCAGCCACAGGGACGGTATCTCTGGAAACACCATATATTTT.

The chain has TRBV4-1 and TRBJ2-7; 9 nucleotides line up with TRBD1. Germline loops: CDR1 MGHRA, CDR2 YSYEKL. The CDR3 consists of 15 residues. The ends lost 3 bases at V and 0 bases at J; junction bases unmatched: 3. The CDR3 reads CASSHQQGASYEQYF. The CDR3 nucleotides are TGCGCCAGCAGCCATCAACAGGGGGCCTCCTACGAGCAGTACTTC.

This chain uses TRBV4-1 with TRBJ1-2, with a weak D call TRBD1 (6 bases). The germline gives CDR1 MGHRA, CDR2 YSYEKL. The CDR3 extends over 17 amino acids. V was pared by 2 bases and J by 2 bases, with 18 bases between. The CDR3 sequence is CASSQKTGAEFNYGYTF. CDR3 nucleotides: TGCGCCAGCAGCCAAAAAACGGGGGCAGAATTCAACTATGGCTACACCTTC.